The clone carrying this T cell receptor (beta chain) was observed a single time. Its matching antigen is unknown. The data stem from a study of shared clonotypes between healthy human individuals. The repertoire was sequenced with immunoSEQ multiplex PCR; TCRdb's copy has only in-frame clones and lacks some. The sample yields about 770,000 clones, around 70% seen once. Study-wide findings and caveats: Generally, naive subsets (rather than memory subsets) showed larger estimated richness. An effect of sequencing depth on clonotype sharing among donors was expected. The researchers took only blood, and tissue repertoires probably look different.

The study separated CD4+ cells into CD45RA+ naive and CD45RA-negative memory subsets. The sequence came from a young woman in good health. Sequencing used memory CD4+ T cells sorted from blood. The subset is: CD45RA-negative fraction.

CDR3 sequence reads: CASQRLAGPNEQFF. The DNA of the CDR3 is TGTGCCAGCCAGAGACTAGCGGGTCCCAATGAGCAGTTCTTC. V is TRBV19 and J is TRBJ2-1, with 10 nucleotides matching TRBD2. The germline CDR1 and CDR2 sequences are LNHDA and SQIVND (reference sequence). The CDR3 is 14 amino acids. The ends lost 9 bases at V and 6 bases at J; junction bases unmatched: 8.